The 10 T cell receptor beta chains below were found in one sample sequenced in a study of OX40 agonist ivuxolimab in advanced cancers. Profiling relied on immunoSEQ multiplex PCR, and the TCRdb table lists in-frame clones only, not all of them. The data contain fewer than 90,000 clones, approximately 93% of them singletons. Sequencing was performed on CD4+ or CD8+ T cells sorted from blood, taken in a trial of the OX40 agonist ivuxolimab. The receptor set was obtained from an adult with an advanced solid tumor such as melanoma, head and neck, liver or kidney cancer.

The chain recombines TRBV9 with TRBJ1-1, with D maybe TRBD1 (5 bases). V lost 4 bases and J 7 bases, leaving 11 bases between the germline ends. The CDR3 runs to 12 residues. The germline gives CDR1 SGDLS, CDR2 YYNGEE. CDR3 sequence (DNA): TGTGCCAGCAGCCCTAGGGACGGTGAAGCTTTCTTT. It is translated as CASSPRDGEAFF.

V is TRBV10-3 and J is TRBJ2-3; 8 nucleotides agree with TRBD2. Looked up from germline, CDR1 is ENHRY and CDR2 is SYGVKD. The V segment lost 5 bases and the J segment 1 base; nucleotides outside the gene matches: 5. This CDR3 is 15 amino acids long. Here the CDR3 reads CAISPGGGGTDTQYF. Written as DNA, the CDR3 is TGTGCCATCAGTCCGGGAGGGGGGGGCACAGATACGCAGTATTTT.

The gene calls are TRBV7-6 and TRBJ2-5; 13 bases fit TRBD2. J was trimmed by 4 bases and V by 6 bases; bases with no gene match: 5. CDR3 size: 15 residues. The germline gives CDR1 SGHVS, CDR2 FNYEAQ. The CDR3: CASRRGLAGRETQYF. The CDR3 DNA sequence: TGTGCCAGCAGGAGGGGACTAGCGGGGCGAGAGACCCAGTACTTC. Using reference TRBV7-6 and TRBJ2-5 for the parts outside the CDR3, the full variable domain is GAGVSQSPRYKVTKRGQDVALRCDPISGHVSLYWYRQALGQGPEFLTYFNYEAQQDKSGLPNDRFSAERPEGSISTLTIQRTEQRDSAMYRCASRRGLAGRETQYFGPGTRLLVL.

The chain joins TRBV9 to TRBJ2-7, with D uncertain. Deletions cut 3 bases from V and 6 bases from J, with 19 bases between. The length of the CDR3 is 15 residues. From germline, CDR1 is SGDLS and CDR2 YYNGEE. The CDR3 loop is CASSDGPDGPLEQYF. Here the CDR3 DNA reads TGTGCCAGCAGCGACGGTCCGGACGGACCCCTCGAGCAGTACTTC. The full variable domain, its missing parts supplied by reference TRBV9 and TRBJ2-7, is DSGVTQTPKHLITATGQRVTLRCSPRSGDLSVYWYQQSLDQGLQFLIQYYNGEERAKGNILERFSAQQFPDLHSELNLSSLELGDSALYFCASSDGPDGPLEQYFGPGTRLTVT.

The chain joins TRBV19 to TRBJ1-4; D is undetermined. The germline V gene encodes CDR1 LNHDA and CDR2 SQIVND (reference sequence). Trimming left V 1 base short and J 8 bases short, with 11 bases between. CDR3 length: 14 amino acids. The CDR3 bases are TGTGCCAGTAGTATAGGAGGAACAGAAGAAAAACTGTTTTTT. Amino acids: CASSIGGTEEKLFF. Drawing the rest from reference TRBV19 and TRBJ1-4, the complete variable domain is DGGITQSPKYLFRKEGQNVTLSCEQNLNHDAMYWYRQDPGQGLRLIYYSQIVNDFQKGDIAEGYSVSREKKESFPLTVTSAQKNPTAFYLCASSIGGTEEKLFFGSGTQLSVL.

This chain links TRBV14 with TRBJ1-4; unclear D gene. V was cut by 2 bases and J by 2 bases, with 0 bases left in between. The germline CDR1 and CDR2 sequences are SGHDN and FVKESK. This CDR3 spans 12 amino acids. In nucleotides, the CDR3 is TGTGCCAGCAGCCAAACTAATGAAAAACTGTTTTTT. Its protein is CASSQTNEKLFF.

The chain couples TRBV19 to TRBJ1-2; a possible D gene is TRBD1 (6 bases). Germline assignment: CDR1 LNHDA and CDR2 SQIVND (reference sequence). The CDR3 contains 12 residues. V was shortened by 5 bases and J by 8 bases, with 12 bases between the two germline ends. CDR3 amino acids: CASSATGHGYTF. CDR3 DNA: TGTGCCAGTAGTGCAACAGGGCACGGCTACACCTTC.

The chain recombines TRBV4-3 with TRBJ2-5, with D perhaps matching TRBD2 (6 bases). The CDR3 has 16 residues. Per germline, CDR1 LGHNA and CDR2 YSLEER. V was shortened by 0 bases and J by 5 bases, with 16 bases between the two germline ends. The CDR3 region is CASSQEAAAAGETQYF. CDR3 DNA sequence: TGCGCCAGCAGCCAAGAGGCTGCGGCGGCGGGGGAGACCCAGTACTTC.

The chain links TRBV5-8 to TRBJ1-2, with 9 bases identical to TRBD1. V lost 3 bases to trimming and J lost 7 bases; unmatched junction nucleotides: 10. This CDR3 spans 15 amino acids. CDR1 is SGHTS, CDR2 YDEGEE, per germline. CDR3 nucleotide sequence: TGTGCCAGCAGCTCACCGGGACAGGGATCCCGTGGCTACACCTTC. Amino acids: CASSSPGQGSRGYTF.

The J gene is TRBJ2-2, the V gene TRBV6-6, with D uncertain. CDR1 is MNHNY and CDR2 is SVGAGI in the germline V gene (reference sequence). CDR3 length equals 10 residues. Trimming shortened V by 8 bases and J by 6 bases, and 4 bases separated the two germline ends. The CDR3 region is CASSAGELFF. CDR3 nucleotides: TGTGCCAGCTCGGCCGGGGAGCTGTTTTTT.